This T cell receptor (beta chain) was documented in a study of Ad26.COV2.S vaccination and SARS-CoV-2 variants. Looking at the study overall: The Ad26.COV2.S arm of the COV1001 trial was where the donor was placed. By the intramuscular route, Ad26.COV2.S was given once, or twice 56 days apart. General study findings and limits: Non-spike TCR breadth was similar in vaccine and placebo recipients. Measurements of TCR breadth and depth may have given underestimates of the total T cell responses.

Notes on this clone: What it recognizes is unknown.

Assay: immunoSEQ multiplex PCR; the TCRdb copy retains only in-frame clones and omits some. The sample has some 330,000 clones; roughly nine tenths are singletons. CDR1 is MNHEY and CDR2 is SVGAGI in the germline V gene. This CDR3 spans 14 amino acids. V was pared by 5 bases and J by 3 bases, with 4 bases of the junction left unmatched. The treatment denotes: some 20 received Ad26.COV2.S at low or high dose, single or two shots; roughly five received placebo; per-sample allocation not given. Samples were taken on day 63 after the first vaccine or placebo injection. The gene calls are TRBV6-5 and TRBJ2-7; the match to TRBD2 covers 10 bases. This receptor was obtained from a person between 18 and 60 years old who received the Ad26.COV2.S COVID-19 vaccine or a placebo. The specimen was peripheral blood, collected in a trial of Ad26.COV2.S vaccine versus placebo. CDR3 sequence reads: CASSPSGGFYEQYF. The CDR3 coding sequence is TGTGCCAGCAGTCCTAGCGGGGGATTCTACGAGCAGTACTTC.